The clone carrying this T cell receptor beta chain has just one count. These data come from a study of blood T cell repertoires in COVID-19. Clones were sequenced by immunoSEQ multiplex PCR, and TCRdb holds only the in-frame ones, with some missing. The sample holds around 430,000 clones, about 91% seen once. Trimming took off 3 bases at V and 4 bases at J, with 12 bases between the two ends. From germline, CDR1 is SGHNT and CDR2 YYREEE (reference sequence). This CDR3 has 14 residues. A Seattle source enrolled patients during active infection and followed them longitudinally. The receptor was isolated from a woman aged 50 to 65 with COVID-19, enrolled during active disease. The sequenced sample consisted of peripheral blood. V and J are TRBV5-4 and TRBJ2-3; D is perhaps TRBD1 (7 bases). The CDR3 is CASSWTGGADTQYF. As DNA, the CDR3 is TGTGCCAGCAGCTGGACAGGAGGGGCAGATACGCAGTATTTT.